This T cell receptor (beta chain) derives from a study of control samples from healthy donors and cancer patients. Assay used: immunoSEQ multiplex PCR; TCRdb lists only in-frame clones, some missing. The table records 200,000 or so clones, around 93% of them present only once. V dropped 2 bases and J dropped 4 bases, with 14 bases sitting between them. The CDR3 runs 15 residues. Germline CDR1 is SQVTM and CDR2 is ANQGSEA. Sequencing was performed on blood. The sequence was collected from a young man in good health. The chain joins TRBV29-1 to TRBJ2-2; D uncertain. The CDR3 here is CSVESRLGTTGELFF. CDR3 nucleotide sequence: TGCAGCGTTGAATCTCGGCTTGGAACCACCGGGGAGCTGTTTTTT.